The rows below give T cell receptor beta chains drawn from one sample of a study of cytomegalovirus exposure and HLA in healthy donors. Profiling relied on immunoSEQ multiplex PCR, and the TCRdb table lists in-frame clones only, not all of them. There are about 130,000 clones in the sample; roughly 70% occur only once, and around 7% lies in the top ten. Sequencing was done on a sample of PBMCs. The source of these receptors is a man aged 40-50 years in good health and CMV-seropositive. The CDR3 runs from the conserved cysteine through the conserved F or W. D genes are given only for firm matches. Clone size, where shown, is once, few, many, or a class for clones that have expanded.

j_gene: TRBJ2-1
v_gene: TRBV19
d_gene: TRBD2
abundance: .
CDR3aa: CASTPRTSGNNEQFF
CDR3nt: TGTGCCAGTACCCCACGGACTAGCGGAAACAATGAGCAGTTCTTC

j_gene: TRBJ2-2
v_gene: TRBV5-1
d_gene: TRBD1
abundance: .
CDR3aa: CASSFTGDTGELFF
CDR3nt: TGCGCCAGCAGCTTCACAGGGGACACCGGGGAGCTGTTTTTT

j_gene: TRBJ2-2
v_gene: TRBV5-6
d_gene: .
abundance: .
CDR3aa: CASSLGEVRRTNTGELFF
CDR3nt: TGTGCCAGCAGCTTAGGGGAGGTTCGACGAACGAACACCGGGGAGCTGTTTTTT

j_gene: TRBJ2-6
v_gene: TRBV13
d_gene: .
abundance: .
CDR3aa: CASSLEVRGSGANVLTF
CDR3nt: TGTGCCAGCAGCTTAGAAGTCAGGGGCTCTGGGGCCAACGTCCTGACTTTC

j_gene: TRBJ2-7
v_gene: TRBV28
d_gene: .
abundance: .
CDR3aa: CASSLKGQLFPYEQYF
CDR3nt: TGTGCCAGCAGTTTGAAGGGGCAGCTATTTCCCTACGAGCAGTACTTC

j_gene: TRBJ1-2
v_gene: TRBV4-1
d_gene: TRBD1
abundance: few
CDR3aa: CASSPTGGTGYGYTF
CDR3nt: TGCGCCAGCAGCCCTACAGGGGGCACAGGGTATGGCTACACCTTC

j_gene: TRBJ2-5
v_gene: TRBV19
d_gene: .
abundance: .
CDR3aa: CASSRGGDRTRGETQYF
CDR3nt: TGTGCCAGTAGTAGAGGGGGGGACAGGACCCGTGGGGAGACCCAGTACTTC

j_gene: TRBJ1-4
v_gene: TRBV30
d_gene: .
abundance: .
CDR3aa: CAWSLGGGYKEKLFF
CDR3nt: TGTGCCTGGAGCCTCGGGGGGGGATATAAAGAAAAACTGTTTTTT

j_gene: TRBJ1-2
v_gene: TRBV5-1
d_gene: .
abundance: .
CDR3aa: CASSLAGQSTYGYTF
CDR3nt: TGCGCCAGCAGCTTGGCAGGACAGTCCACCTATGGCTACACCTTC

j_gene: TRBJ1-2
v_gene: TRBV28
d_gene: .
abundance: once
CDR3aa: CASSFRTVQGGYTF
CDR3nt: TGTGCCAGCAGTTTTCGGACAGTTCAGGGTGGCTACACCTTC

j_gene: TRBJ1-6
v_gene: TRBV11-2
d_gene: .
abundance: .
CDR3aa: CASSLESGGGNSPLHF
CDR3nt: TGTGCCAGCAGCTTAGAAAGCGGGGGGGGCAATTCACCCCTCCACTTT

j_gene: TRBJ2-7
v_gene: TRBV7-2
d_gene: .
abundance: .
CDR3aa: CASSLQYEQYF
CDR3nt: TGTGCCAGCAGCTTACAGTACGAGCAGTACTTC

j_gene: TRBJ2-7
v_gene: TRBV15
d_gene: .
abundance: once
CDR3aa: CATERGEGRGSYEQYF
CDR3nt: TGTGCCACTGAGCGCGGTGAAGGACGGGGCTCCTACGAGCAGTACTTC

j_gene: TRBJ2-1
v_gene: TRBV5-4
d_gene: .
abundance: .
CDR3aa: CASSSPGVNEQFF
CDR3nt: TGTGCCAGCAGCTCCCCGGGGGTTAATGAGCAGTTCTTC

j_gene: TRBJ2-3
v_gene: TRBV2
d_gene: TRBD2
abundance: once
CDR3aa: CAIETSGSTDTQYF
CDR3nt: TGTGCCATCGAGACTAGCGGGAGCACAGATACGCAGTATTTT

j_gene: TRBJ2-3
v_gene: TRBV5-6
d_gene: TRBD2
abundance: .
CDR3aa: CASSFRGVGTDTQYF
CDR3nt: TGTGCCAGCAGCTTTCGGGGGGTGGGCACAGATACGCAGTATTTT

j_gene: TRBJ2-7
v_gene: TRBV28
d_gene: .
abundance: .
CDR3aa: CASSLPNVAYEQYF
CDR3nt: TGTGCCAGCAGCCTTCCAAACGTAGCCTACGAGCAGTACTTC

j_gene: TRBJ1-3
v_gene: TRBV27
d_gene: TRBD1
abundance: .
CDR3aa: CASSLSDRAGNTIYF
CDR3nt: TGTGCCAGCAGTCTCTCTGACAGGGCTGGAAACACCATATATTTT

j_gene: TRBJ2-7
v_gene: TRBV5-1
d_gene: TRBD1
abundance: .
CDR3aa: CASSSGQGSYEQYF
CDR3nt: TGCGCCAGCAGCTCCGGACAGGGTTCCTACGAGCAGTACTTC

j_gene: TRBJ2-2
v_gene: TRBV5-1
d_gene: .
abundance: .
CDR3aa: CASSSLQGTGELFF
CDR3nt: TGCGCCAGCAGCTCCCTACAGGGAACCGGGGAGCTGTTTTTT

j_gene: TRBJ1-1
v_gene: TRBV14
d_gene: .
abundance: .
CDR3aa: CASSQGRRDQRNTEAFF
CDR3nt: TGTGCCAGCAGCCAAGGGCGGCGGGACCAAAGGAACACTGAAGCTTTCTTT

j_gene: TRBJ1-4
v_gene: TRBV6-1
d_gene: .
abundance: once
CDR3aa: CASSEVETNEKLFF
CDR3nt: TGTGCCAGCAGTGAAGTGGAGACTAATGAAAAACTGTTTTTT

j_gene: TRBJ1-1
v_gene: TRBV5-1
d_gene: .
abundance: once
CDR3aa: CASSLGAEAFF
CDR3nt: TGCGCCAGCAGCTTGGGCGCTGAAGCTTTCTTT

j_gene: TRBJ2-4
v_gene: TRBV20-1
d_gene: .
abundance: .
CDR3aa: CSAASNIQYF
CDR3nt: TGCAGTGCTGCCAGTAACATTCAGTACTTC

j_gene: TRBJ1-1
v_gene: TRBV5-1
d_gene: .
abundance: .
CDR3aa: CASSPTTGYLNTEAFF
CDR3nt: TGCGCCAGCAGCCCGACGACAGGCTACTTGAACACTGAAGCTTTCTTT

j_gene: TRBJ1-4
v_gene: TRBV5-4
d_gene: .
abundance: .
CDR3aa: CASSLANPGTNEKLFF
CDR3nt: TGTGCCAGCAGCTTGGCCAACCCGGGAACGAATGAAAAACTGTTTTTT

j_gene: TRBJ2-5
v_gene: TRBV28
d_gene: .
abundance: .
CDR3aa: CASSSQDRRSRETQYF
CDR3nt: TGTGCCAGCAGTTCCCAAGACAGGAGGAGTAGGGAGACCCAGTACTTC

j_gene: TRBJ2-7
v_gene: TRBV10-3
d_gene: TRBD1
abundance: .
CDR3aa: CAILPGQGSSYEQYF
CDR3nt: TGTGCCATCCTTCCAGGACAGGGATCCTCCTACGAGCAGTACTTC

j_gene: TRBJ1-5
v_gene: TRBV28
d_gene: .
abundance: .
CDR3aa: CASSPHSIRLESPQHF
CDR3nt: TGTGCCAGCAGTCCCCATTCGATCAGGCTCGAGTCGCCCCAGCATTTT

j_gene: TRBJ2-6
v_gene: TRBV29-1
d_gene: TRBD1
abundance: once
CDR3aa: CSVEDRDRGFSGANVLTF
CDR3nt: TGCAGCGTTGAAGATAGGGACAGGGGGTTCTCTGGGGCCAACGTCCTGACTTTC

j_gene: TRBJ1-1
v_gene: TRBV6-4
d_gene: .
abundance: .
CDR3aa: CASSDVTGQGMNTEAFF
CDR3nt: TGTGCCAGCAGTGACGTGACAGGCCAAGGGATGAACACTGAAGCTTTCTTT

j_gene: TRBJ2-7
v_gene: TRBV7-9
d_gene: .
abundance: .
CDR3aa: CASSSWTGRGEQYF
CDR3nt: TGTGCCAGCAGCTCATGGACAGGGCGGGGGGAGCAGTACTTC

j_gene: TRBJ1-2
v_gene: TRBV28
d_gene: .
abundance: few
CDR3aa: CASNAEVYGYTF
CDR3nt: TGTGCCAGCAACGCGGAGGTCTATGGCTACACCTTC

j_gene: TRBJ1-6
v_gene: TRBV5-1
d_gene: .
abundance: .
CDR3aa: CASSSTPQGSYNSPLHF
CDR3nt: TGCGCCAGCAGCTCAACCCCCCAGGGGTCCTATAATTCACCCCTCCACTTT

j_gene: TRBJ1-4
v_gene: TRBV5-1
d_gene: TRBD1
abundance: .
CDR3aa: CASTLLGQGDEKLFF
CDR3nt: TGCGCCAGCACCCTCTTGGGACAGGGGGATGAAAAACTGTTTTTT

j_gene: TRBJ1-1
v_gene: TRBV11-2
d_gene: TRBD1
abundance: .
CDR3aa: CASSPYRGEAFF
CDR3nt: TGTGCCAGCAGCCCATACAGGGGTGAAGCTTTCTTT

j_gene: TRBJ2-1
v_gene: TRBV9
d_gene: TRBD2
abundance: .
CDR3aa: CASSTGGTSGDEQFF
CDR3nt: TGTGCCAGCAGCACAGGGGGGACTAGCGGCGATGAGCAGTTCTTC

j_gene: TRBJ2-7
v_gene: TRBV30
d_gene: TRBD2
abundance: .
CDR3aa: CAWSVWGGNEQYF
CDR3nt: TGTGCCTGGAGTGTATGGGGGGGTAACGAGCAGTACTTC

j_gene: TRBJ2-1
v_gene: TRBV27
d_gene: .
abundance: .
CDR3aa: CASSLTGSVGGNEQFF
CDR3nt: TGTGCCAGCAGTCTGACAGGGTCGGTGGGGGGTAATGAGCAGTTCTTC

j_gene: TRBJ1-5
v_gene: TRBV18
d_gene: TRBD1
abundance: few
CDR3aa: CASSPQGGQGGNQPQHF
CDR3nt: TGTGCCAGCTCACCTCAAGGAGGACAGGGAGGCAATCAGCCCCAGCATTTT

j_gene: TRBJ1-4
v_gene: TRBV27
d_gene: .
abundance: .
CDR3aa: CASSFTSSGEKLFF
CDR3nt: TGTGCCAGCAGTTTTACCTCATCAGGTGAAAAACTGTTTTTT

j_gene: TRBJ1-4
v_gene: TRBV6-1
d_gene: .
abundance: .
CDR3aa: CASGGGSNEKLFF
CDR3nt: TGTGCCAGCGGGGGGGGGTCAAATGAAAAACTGTTTTTT

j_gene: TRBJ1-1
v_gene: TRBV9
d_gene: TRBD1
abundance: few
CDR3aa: CASKRQGFRPKTF
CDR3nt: TGTGCCAGCAAGCGACAGGGGTTTCGTCCGAAGACTTTT

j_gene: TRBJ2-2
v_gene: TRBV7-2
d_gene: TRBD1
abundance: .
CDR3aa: CASSGGTGGTGELFF
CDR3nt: TGTGCCAGCAGCGGAGGGACAGGGGGCACCGGGGAGCTGTTTTTT

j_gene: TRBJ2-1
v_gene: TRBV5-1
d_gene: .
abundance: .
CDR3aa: CASSLGSGPSYNEQFF
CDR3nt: TGCGCCAGCAGCTTGGGTAGCGGACCCTCCTACAATGAGCAGTTCTTC

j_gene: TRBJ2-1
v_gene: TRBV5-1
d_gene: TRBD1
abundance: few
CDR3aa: CASSLAPARQGENEQFF
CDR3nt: TGCGCCAGCAGCTTGGCCCCTGCTCGACAGGGGGAGAATGAGCAGTTCTTC

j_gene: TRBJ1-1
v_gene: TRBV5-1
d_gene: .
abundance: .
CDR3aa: CASSFDRNTEAFF
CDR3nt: TGCGCCAGCAGCTTCGACAGGAACACTGAAGCTTTCTTT

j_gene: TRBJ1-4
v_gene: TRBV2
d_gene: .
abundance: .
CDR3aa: CASRTSGLFNEKLFF
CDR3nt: TGTGCCAGCAGGACCTCAGGGTTGTTTAATGAAAAACTGTTTTTT

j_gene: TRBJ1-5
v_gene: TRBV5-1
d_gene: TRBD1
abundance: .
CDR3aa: CASSPGQGRPQHF
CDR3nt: TGCGCCAGCAGTCCCGGACAGGGACGGCCCCAGCATTTT

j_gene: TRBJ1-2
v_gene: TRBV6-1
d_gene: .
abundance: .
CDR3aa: CASRDMDHGYTF
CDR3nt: TGTGCCAGCAGGGACATGGATCATGGCTACACCTTC

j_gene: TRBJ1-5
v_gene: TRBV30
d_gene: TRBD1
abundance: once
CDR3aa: CACTTGKGNQPQHF
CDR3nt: TGTGCCTGTACGACAGGGAAAGGCAATCAGCCCCAGCATTTT

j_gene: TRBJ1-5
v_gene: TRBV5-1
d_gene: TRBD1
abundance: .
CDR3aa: CASSLLPQGQLSNQPQHF
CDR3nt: TGCGCCAGCAGCTTGCTCCCCCAGGGACAGCTAAGCAATCAGCCCCAGCATTTT

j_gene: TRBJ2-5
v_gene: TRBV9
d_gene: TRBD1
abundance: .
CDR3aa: CASSEGQKETQYF
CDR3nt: TGTGCCAGCAGCGAGGGACAGAAAGAGACCCAGTACTTC

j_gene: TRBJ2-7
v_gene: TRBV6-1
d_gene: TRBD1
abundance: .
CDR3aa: CATTSRDRAYEQYF
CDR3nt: TGTGCCACAACTTCTAGGGACAGGGCCTACGAGCAGTACTTC

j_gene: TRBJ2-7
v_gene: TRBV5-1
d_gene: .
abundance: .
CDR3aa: CASSSDRLAYEQYF
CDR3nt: TGCGCCAGCAGCTCCGACAGGTTAGCCTACGAGCAGTACTTC